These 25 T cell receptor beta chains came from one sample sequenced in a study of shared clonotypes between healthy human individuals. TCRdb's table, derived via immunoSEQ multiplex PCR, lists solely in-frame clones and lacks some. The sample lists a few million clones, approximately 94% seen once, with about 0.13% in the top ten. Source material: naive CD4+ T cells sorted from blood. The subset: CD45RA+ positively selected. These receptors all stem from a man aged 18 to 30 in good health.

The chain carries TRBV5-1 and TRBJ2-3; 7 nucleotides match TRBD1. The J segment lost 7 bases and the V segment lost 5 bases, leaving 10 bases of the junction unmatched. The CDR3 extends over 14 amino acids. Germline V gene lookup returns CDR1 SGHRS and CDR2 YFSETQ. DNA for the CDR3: TGCGCCAGCAGACCACCGGGACAGCAGAATACGCAGTATTTT. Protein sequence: CASRPPGQQNTQYF. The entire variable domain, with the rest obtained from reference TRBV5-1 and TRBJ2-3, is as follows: KAGVTQTPRYLIKTRGQQVTLSCSPISGHRSVSWYQQTPGQGLQFLFEYFSETQRNKGNFPGRFSGRQFSNSRSEMNVSTLELGDSALYLCASRPPGQQNTQYFGPGTRLTVL.

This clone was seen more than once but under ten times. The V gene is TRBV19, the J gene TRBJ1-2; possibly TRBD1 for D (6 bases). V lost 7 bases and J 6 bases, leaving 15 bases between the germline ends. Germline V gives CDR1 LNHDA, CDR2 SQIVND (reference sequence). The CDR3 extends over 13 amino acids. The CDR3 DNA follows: TGTGCCAGTAAGAAGGGGGGCGAGAATGGCTACACCTTC. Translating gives CASKKGGENGYTF.

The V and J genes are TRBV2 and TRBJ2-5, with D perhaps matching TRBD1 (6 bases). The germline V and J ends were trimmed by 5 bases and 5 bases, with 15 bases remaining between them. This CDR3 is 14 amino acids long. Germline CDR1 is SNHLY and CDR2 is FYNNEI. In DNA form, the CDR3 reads TGTGCCAGCAGTCACCAGGGGTCCCCTGAGACCCAGTACTTC. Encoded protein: CASSHQGSPETQYF.

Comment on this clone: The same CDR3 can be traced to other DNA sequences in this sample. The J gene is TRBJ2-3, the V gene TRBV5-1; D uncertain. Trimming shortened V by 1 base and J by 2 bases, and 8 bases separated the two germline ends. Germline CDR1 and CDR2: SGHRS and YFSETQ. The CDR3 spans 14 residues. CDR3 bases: TGCGCCAGCAGCTTGTCGTCCTTCACAGATACGCAGTATTTT. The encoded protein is CASSLSSFTDTQYF.

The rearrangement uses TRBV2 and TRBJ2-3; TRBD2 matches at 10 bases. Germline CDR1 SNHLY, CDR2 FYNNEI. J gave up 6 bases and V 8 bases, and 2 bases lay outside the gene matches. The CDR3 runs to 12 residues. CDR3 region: CASELAGDTQYF. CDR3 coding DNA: TGTGCCAGCGAACTAGCGGGGGATACGCAGTATTTT.

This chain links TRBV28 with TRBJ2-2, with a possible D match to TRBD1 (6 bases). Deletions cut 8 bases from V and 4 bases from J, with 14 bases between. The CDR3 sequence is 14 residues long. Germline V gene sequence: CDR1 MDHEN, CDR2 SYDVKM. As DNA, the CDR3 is TGTGCCAGCCTTGGACAGCAGACCACCGGGGAGCTGTTTTTT. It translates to CASLGQQTTGELFF.

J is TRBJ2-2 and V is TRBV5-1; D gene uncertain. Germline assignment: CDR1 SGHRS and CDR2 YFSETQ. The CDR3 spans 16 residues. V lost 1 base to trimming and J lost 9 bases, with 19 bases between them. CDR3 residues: CASSLSALLSGRELFF. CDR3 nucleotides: TGCGCCAGCAGCTTGAGCGCACTTCTGAGTGGGCGGGAGCTGTTTTTT.

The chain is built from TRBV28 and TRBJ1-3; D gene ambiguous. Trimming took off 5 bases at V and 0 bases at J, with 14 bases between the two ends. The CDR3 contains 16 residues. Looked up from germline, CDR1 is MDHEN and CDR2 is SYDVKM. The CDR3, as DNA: TGTGCCAGCAGTCTTGGACTTGGGAGCTCTGGAAACACCATATATTTT. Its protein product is CASSLGLGSSGNTIYF.

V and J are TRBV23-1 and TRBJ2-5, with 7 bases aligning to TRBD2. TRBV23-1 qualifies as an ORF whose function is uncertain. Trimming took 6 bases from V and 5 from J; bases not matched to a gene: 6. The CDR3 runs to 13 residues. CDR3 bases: TGCGCCAGCAGGTCTAGCGGTCATGAGACCCAGTACTTC. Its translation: CASRSSGHETQYF.

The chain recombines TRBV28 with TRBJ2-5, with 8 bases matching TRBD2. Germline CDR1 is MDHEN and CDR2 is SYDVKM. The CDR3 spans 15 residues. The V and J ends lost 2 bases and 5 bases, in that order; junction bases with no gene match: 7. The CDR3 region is CASSLPGGGRETQYF. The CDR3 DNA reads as TGTGCCAGCAGTTTACCCGGGGGGGGCAGGGAGACCCAGTACTTC. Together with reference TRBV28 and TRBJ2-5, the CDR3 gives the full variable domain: DVKVTQSSRYLVKRTGEKVFLECVQDMDHENMFWYRQDPGLGLRLIYFSYDVKMKEKGDIPEGYSVSREKKERFSLILESASTNQTSMYLCASSLPGGGRETQYFGPGTRLLVL.

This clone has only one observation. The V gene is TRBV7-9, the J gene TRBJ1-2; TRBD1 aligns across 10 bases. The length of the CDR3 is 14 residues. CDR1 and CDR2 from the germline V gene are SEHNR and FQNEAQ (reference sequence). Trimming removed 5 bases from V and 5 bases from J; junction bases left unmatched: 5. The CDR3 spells CASSLGQGEYGYTF. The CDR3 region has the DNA TGTGCCAGCAGCCTTGGACAGGGGGAATATGGCTACACCTTC.

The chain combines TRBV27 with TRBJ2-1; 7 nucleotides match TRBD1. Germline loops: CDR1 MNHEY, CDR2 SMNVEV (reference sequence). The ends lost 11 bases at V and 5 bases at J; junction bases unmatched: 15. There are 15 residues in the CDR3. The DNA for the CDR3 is TGTGCCGTACGCCAGGGACAGAGACATAACAATGAGCAGTTCTTC. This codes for CAVRQGQRHNNEQFF.

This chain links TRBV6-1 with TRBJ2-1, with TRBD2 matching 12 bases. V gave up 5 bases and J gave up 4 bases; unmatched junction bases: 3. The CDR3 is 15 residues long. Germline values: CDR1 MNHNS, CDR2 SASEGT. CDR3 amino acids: CASSLAGGPYNEQFF. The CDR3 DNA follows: TGTGCCAGCAGTCTAGCGGGGGGGCCGTACAATGAGCAGTTCTTC.

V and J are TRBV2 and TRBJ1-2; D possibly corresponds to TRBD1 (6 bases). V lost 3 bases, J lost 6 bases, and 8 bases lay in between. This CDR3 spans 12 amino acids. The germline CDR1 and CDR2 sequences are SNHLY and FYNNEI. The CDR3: CASSDRGHGYTF. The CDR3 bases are TGTGCCAGCAGTGACAGGGGCCATGGCTACACCTTC.

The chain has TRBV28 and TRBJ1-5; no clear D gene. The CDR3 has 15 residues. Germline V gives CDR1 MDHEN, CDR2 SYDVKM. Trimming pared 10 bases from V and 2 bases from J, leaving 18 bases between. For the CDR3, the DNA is TGTGCCACCTCGTGGTGGGTAGATGGCAATCAGCCCCAGCATTTT. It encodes CATSWWVDGNQPQHF. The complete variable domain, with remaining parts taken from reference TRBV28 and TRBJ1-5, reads DVKVTQSSRYLVKRTGEKVFLECVQDMDHENMFWYRQDPGLGLRLIYFSYDVKMKEKGDIPEGYSVSREKKERFSLILESASTNQTSMYLCATSWWVDGNQPQHFGDGTRLSIL.

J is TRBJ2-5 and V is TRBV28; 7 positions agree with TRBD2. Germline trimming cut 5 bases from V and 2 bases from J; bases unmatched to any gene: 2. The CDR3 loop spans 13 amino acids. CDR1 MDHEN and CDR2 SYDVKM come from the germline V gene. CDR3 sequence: CASSGTIQETQYF. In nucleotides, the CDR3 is TGTGCCAGCAGTGGGACTATTCAAGAGACCCAGTACTTC.

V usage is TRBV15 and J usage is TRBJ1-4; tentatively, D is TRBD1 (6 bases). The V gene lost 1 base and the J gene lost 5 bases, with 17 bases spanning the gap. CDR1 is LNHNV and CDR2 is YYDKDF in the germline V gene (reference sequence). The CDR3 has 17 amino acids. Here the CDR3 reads CATSRALLGGGNEKLFF. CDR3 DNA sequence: TGTGCCACCAGCAGAGCCTTGCTTGGGGGCGGGAATGAAAAACTGTTTTTT. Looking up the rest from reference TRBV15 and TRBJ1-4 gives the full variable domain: DAMVIQNPRYQVTQFGKPVTLSCSQTLNHNVMYWYQQKSSQAPKLLFHYYDKDFNNEADTPDNFQSRRPNTSFCFLDIRSPGLGDTAMYLCATSRALLGGGNEKLFFGSGTQLSVL.

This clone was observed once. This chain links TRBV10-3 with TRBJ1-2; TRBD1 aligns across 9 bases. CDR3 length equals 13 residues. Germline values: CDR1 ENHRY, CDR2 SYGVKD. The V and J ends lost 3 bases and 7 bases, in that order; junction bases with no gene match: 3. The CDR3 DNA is TGTGCCATCAGTGATGGGACAGGGCTTGGCTACACCTTC. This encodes CAISDGTGLGYTF.

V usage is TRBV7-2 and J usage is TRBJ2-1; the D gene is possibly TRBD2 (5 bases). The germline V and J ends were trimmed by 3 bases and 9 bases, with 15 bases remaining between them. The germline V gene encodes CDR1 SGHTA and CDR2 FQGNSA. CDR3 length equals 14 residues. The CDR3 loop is CASSFLLDYREQFF. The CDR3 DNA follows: TGTGCCAGCAGCTTCCTACTAGACTATCGTGAGCAGTTCTTC.

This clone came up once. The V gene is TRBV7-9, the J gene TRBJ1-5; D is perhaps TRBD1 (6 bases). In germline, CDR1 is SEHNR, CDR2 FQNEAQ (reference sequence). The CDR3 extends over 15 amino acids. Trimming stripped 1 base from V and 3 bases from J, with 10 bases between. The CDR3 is CASSLVGDNNQPQHF. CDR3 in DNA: TGTGCCAGCAGCTTAGTCGGGGACAACAATCAGCCCCAGCATTTT.

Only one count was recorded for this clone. The CDR3 bases are TGTGCCAGCAGCTTGGACAGGGTCTACACCTTC. This translates into CASSLDRVYTF. The rearrangement joins TRBV5-5 to TRBJ1-2, with D perhaps matching TRBD1 (6 bases). CDR3 length equals 11 residues. Germline V gene data show CDR1 as SGHKS and CDR2 as YYEKEE (reference sequence). V dropped 0 bases and J dropped 10 bases, with 7 bases sitting between them.

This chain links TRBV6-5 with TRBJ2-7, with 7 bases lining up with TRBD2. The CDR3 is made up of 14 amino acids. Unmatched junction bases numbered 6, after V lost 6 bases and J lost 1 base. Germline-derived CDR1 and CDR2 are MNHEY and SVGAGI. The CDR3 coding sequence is TGTGCCAGCAGACGGGGGGAAGAGTCCTACGAGCAGTACTTC. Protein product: CASRRGEESYEQYF.

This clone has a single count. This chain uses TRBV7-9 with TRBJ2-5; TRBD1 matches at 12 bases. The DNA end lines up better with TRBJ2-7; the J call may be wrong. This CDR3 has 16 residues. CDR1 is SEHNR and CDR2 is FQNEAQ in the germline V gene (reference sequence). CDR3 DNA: TGTGCCAGCAGCTCGACCGGGACAGGGGGCATCAACGAGCAGTACTTC. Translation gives CASSSTGTGGINEQYF.

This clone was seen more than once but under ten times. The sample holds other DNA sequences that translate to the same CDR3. The CDR3 region is CASSRGQGAYEQYF. CDR3 DNA sequence: TGTGCCAGCAGCCGGGGACAGGGGGCCTACGAGCAGTACTTC. V and J are TRBV6-5 and TRBJ2-7; 11 bases fit TRBD1. With 6 bases clipped from V and 2 bases from J, the junction kept 3 bases outside the gene matches. This CDR3 contains 14 residues. Germline loops: CDR1 MNHEY, CDR2 SVGAGI.

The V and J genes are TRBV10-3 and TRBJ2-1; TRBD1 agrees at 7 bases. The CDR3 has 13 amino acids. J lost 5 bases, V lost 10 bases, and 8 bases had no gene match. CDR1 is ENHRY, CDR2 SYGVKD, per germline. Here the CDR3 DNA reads TGTGCCACCACGGGACAGCAAAACAATGAGCAGTTCTTC. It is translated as CATTGQQNNEQFF.